The clone carrying this TCR beta chain is medium-sized in the sample. The target antigen is unknown. Assay: immunoSEQ multiplex PCR; the TCRdb copy retains only in-frame clones and omits some. The sample shows about 60,000 clones, under 95% of them seen only once. These data belong to a study of T cell responses to AZD1222 COVID-19 vaccine. Study observations and caveats: Baseline testing showed seropositivity in only six or seven AZD1222 recipients. In a largely white British group with more females than males, clonal diversity was possibly underestimated. Reportedly, nearly half the spike-specific TCRs target unmutated variant regions. After two AZD1222 doses, spike-specific TCR breadth and depth rose versus day 0.

The sequences come from peripheral blood, collected 28 days after the second dose of the MenACWY control vaccine. The sequence was collected from an adult who received the MenACWY meningococcal vaccine as a control.

This CDR3 reads CASTFSGSDTQYF. The CDR3 DNA reads as TGTGCCAGCACATTTAGCGGGAGTGATACGCAGTATTTT. This sequence joins TRBV6-5 and TRBJ2-3; TRBD2 aligns across 9 bases. Germline CDR1 is MNHEY and CDR2 is SVGAGI. J was trimmed by 6 bases and V by 7 bases; bases with no gene match: 5. The length of the CDR3 is 13 residues.